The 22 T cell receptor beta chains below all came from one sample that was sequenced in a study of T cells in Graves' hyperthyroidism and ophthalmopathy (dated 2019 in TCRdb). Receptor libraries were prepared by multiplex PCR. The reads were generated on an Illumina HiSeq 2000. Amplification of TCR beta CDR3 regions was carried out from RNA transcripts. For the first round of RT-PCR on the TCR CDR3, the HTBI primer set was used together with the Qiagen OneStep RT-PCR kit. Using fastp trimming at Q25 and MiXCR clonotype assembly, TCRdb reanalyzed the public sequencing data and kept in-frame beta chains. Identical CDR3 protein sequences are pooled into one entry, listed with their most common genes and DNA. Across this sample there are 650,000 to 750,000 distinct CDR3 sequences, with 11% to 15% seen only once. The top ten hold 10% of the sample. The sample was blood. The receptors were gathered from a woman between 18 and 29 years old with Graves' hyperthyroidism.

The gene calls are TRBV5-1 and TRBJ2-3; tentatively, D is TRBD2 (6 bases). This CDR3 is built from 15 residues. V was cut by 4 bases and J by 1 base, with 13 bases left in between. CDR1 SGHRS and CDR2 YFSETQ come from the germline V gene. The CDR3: CASSVLGGGTDTQYF. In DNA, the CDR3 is TGCGCCAGCAGCGTACTAGGCGGGGGCACAGATACGCAGTATTTT.

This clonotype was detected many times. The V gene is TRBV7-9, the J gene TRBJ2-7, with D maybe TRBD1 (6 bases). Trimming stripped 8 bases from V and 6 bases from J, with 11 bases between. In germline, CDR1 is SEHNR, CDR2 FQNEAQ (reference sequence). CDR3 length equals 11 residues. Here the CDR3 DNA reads TGTGCCAGCGCCCCAGGGGCCGAGCAGTACTTC. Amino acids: CASAPGAEQYF.

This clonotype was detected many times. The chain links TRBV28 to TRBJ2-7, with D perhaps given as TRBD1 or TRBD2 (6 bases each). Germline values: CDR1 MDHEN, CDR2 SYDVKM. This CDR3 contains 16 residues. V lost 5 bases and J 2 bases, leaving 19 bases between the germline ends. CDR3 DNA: TGTGCCAGCAGTCCCGCCGGCGGGACACGAGCCTACGAGCAGTACTTC. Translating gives CASSPAGGTRAYEQYF.

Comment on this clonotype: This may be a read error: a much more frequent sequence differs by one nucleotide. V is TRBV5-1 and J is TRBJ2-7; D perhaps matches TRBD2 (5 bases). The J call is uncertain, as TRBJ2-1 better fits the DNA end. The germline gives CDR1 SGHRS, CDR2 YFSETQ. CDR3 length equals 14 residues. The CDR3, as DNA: TGCGCCAGCAGCTTCCCCGAGGGCTCCTACGAGCAGTTCTTC. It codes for CASSFPEGSYEQFF.

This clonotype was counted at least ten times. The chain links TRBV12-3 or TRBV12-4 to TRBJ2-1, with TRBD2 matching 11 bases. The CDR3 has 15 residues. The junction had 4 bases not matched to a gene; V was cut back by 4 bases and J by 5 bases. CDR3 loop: CASSSLAGGNNEQFF. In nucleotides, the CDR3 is TGTGCCAGCAGTTCGCTAGCGGGAGGCAACAATGAGCAGTTCTTC.

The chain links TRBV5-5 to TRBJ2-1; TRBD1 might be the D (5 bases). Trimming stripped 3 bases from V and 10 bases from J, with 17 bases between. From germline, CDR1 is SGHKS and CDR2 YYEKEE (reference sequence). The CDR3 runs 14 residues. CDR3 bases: TGTGCCAGCAGCTCGGCGGCAGGGCTAGGAGAGCAGTTCTTC. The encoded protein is CASSSAAGLGEQFF.

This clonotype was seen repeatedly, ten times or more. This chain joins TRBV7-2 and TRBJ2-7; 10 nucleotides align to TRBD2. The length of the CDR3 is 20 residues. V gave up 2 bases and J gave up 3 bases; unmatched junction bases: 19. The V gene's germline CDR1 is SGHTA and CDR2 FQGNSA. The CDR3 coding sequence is TGTGCCAGCAGCTTACGGTCTCCCGGGCTAGCGGGAGTCGGGTTCTACGAGCAGTACTTC. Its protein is CASSLRSPGLAGVGFYEQYF.

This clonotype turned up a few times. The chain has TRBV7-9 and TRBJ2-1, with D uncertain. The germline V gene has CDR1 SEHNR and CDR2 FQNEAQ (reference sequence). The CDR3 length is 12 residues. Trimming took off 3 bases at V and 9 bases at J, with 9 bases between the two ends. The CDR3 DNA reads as TGTGCCAGCAGCTTTCCAACTTCTGAGCAGTTCTTC. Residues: CASSFPTSEQFF.

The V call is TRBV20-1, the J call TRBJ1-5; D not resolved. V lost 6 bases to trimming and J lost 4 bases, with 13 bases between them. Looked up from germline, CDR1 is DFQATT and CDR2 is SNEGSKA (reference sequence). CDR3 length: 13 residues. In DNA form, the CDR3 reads TGCAGTGCCCCCTCGAGCTATAATCAGCCCCAGCATTTT. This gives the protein CSAPSSYNQPQHF.

Here the CDR3 reads CATFRREGRMVNTGELFF. The CDR3 DNA reads TGTGCCACCTTTCGGCGGGAGGGCCGGATGGTTAACACCGGGGAGCTGTTTTTT. This sequence joins TRBV15 and TRBJ2-2, with TRBD2 identical over 9 bases. The germline V gene has CDR1 LNHNV and CDR2 YYDKDF (reference sequence). The CDR3 has 18 residues. After removal of 8 bases from V and 2 bases from J, the junction contained 15 bases not matched to a gene.

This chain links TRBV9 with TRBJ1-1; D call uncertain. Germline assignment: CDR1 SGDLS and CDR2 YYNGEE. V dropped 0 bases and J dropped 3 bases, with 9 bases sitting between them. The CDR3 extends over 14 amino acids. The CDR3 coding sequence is TGTGCCAGCAGCGTAGCACCGAGCGACACTGAAGCTTTCTTT. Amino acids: CASSVAPSDTEAFF. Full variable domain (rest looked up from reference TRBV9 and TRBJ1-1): DSGVTQTPKHLITATGQRVTLRCSPRSGDLSVYWYQQSLDQGLQFLIQYYNGEERAKGNILERFSAQQFPDLHSELNLSSLELGDSALYFCASSVAPSDTEAFFGQGTRLTVV.

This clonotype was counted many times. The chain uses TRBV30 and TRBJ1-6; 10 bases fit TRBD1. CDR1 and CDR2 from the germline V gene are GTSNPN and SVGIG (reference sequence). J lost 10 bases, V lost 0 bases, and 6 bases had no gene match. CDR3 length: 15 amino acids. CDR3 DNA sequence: TGTGCCTGGAGTGTACTCGGACAGGGGGGATCACCCCTCCACTTT. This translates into CAWSVLGQGGSPLHF. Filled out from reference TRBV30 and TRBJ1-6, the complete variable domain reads SQTIHQWPATLVQPVGSPLSLECTVEGTSNPNLYWYRQAAGRGLQLLFYSVGIGQISSEVPQNLSASRPQDRQFILSSKKLLLSDSGFYLCAWSVLGQGGSPLHFGNGTRLTVT.

The CDR3 region is CAITQGLEWYGYTF. Written as DNA, the CDR3 is TGTGCCATCACCCAGGGTCTTGAATGGTATGGCTACACCTTC. This chain joins TRBV10-3 and TRBJ1-2; D is perhaps TRBD1 (5 bases). Germline values: CDR1 ENHRY, CDR2 SYGVKD. V was clipped by 7 bases and J by 5 bases, with 17 bases between them. CDR3 size: 14 residues.

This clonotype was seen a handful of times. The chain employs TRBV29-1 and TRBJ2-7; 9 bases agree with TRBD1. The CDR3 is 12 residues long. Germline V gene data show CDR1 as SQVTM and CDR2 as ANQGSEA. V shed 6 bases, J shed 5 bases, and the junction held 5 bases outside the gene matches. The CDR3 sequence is CSVGQGVNEQYF. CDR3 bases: TGCAGCGTGGGACAGGGCGTCAACGAGCAGTACTTC.

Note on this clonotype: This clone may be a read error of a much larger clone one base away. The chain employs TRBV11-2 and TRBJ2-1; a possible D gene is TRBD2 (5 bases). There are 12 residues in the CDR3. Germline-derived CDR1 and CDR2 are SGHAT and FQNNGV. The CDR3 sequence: CVSSWELSEQFF. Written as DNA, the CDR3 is TGTGTCAGCAGCTGGGAGCTTAGTGAGCAGTTCTTC.

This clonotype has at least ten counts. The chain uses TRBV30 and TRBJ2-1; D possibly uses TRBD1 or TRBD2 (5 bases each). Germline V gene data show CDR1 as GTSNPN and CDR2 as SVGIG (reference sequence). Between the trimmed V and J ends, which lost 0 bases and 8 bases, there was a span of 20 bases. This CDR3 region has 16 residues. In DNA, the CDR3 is TGTGCCTGGAGTGTACGAGGGGCGGCAAAGTTGTATGAGCAGTTCTTC. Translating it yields CAWSVRGAAKLYEQFF.

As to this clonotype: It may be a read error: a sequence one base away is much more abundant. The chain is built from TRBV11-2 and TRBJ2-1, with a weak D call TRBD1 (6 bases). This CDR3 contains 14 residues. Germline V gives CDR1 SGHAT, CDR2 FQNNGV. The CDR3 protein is CASSQSGQYNEQSF. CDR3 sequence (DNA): TGTGCCAGCAGCCAAAGCGGACAGTACAATGAGCAGTCCTTC.

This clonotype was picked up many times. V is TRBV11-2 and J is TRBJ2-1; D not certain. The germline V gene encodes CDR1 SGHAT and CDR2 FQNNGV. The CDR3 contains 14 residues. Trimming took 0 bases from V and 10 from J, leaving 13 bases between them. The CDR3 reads CASSLDQQLREQFF. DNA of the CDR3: TGTGCCAGCAGCTTAGATCAGCAATTGAGGGAGCAGTTCTTC.

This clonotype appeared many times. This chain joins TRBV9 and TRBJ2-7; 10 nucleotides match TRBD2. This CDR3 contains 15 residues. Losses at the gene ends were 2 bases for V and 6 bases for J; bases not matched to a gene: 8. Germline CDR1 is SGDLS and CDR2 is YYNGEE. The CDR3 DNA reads TGTGCCAGCAGCGTTACGAGCGGGGGGGGTTCCGAGCAGTACTTC. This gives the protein CASSVTSGGGSEQYF.

The CDR3 is CSAPGLAGGLSSYEQYF. The CDR3 nucleotides are TGCAGTGCTCCGGGACTAGCGGGAGGCCTAAGCTCCTACGAGCAGTACTTC. This chain connects TRBV20-1 to TRBJ2-7, with 15 bases identical to TRBD2. The CDR3 runs to 17 residues. The V gene end was trimmed by 5 bases and the J gene end by 0 bases; junction bases not matched to a gene: 8. The germline gives CDR1 DFQATT, CDR2 SNEGSKA (reference sequence).

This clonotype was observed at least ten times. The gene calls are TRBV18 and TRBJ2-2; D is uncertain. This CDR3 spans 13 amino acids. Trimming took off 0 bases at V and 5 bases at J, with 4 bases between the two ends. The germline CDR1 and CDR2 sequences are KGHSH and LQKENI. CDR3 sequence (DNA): TGTGCCAGCTCACCACCCATAACCGGGGAGCTGTTTTTT. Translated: CASSPPITGELFF.

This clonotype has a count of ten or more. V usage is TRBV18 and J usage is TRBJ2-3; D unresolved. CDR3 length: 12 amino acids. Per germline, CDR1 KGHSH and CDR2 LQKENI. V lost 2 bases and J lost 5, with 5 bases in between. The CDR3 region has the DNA TGTGCCAGCTCACCATACGGAGATACGCAGTATTTT. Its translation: CASSPYGDTQYF.